This T cell receptor (beta chain) comes out of a study of chemoradiotherapy in HPV16-positive cancers. Germline CDR1 LGHNA, CDR2 YSLEER. V was trimmed by 2 bases and J by 0 bases, leaving 8 bases between them. The CDR3 sequence is 15 residues long. Profiling relied on immunoSEQ multiplex PCR, and the TCRdb table lists in-frame clones only, not all of them. Of about 36,000 clones in the sample, about 90% were seen once. The chain links TRBV4-3 to TRBJ2-1, with D hard to call. The TCR was taken from a human donor with HPV-associated anogenital cancer. The material sequenced was blood, taken from a patient who underwent chemoradiotherapy. DNA for the CDR3: TGCGCCAGCAGCCAACGAGTGAGCTCCTACAATGAGCAGTTCTTC. Translation: CASSQRVSSYNEQFF.